This T cell receptor (beta chain) was documented in a study of T cell responses to AZD1222 COVID-19 vaccine. About this clone: The identical CDR3 is also encoded by other nucleotide sequences in the sample.

The germline gives CDR1 ENHRY, CDR2 SYGVKD. The V end lost 3 bases, the J end lost 0 bases, and 9 bases lay between the germline ends. CDR3 length: 14 amino acids. Clones were read by immunoSEQ multiplex PCR, and TCRdb kept only the in-frame ones, dropping some. The data show around 150,000 clones, approximately 90% seen once. The gene calls are TRBV10-3 and TRBJ2-7; D may be TRBD1 (5 bases). The input for sequencing was peripheral blood, taken 28 days after the second AZD1222 dose. The clonotype comes from an adult who received the AZD1222 COVID-19 vaccine. As DNA, the CDR3 is TGTGCCATCAGTGACCAGGGCAGCTCCTACGAGCAGTACTTC. Translation: CAISDQGSSYEQYF.